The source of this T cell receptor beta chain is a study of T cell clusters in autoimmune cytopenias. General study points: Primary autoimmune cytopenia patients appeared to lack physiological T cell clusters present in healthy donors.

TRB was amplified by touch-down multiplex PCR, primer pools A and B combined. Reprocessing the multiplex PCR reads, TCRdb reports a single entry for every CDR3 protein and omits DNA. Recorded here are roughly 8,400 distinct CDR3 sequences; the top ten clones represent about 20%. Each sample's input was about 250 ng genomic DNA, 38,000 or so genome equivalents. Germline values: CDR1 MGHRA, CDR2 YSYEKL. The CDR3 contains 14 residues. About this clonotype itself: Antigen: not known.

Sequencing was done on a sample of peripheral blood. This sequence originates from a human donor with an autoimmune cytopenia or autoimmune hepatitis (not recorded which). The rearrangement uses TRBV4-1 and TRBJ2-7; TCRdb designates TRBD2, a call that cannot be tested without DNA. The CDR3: CASSQVAGTYEQYF.